The 13 T cell receptor beta chains in this list originate from one sample, sequenced in a study of molecular identifiers for immune sequencing clone quantification. TCRdb independently ran MiXCR on the PCR reads; one entry per CDR3 protein. The sample holds fewer than 350,000 distinct CDR3 sequences; about 20% are singletons and the top ten take about 0.79%. The sample consisted of naive CD8+ T cells from blood, with Jurkat cell RNA spiked in. This sample's subset: FACS-sorted CD8+CD4-CCR7+CD45RA+ naive T cells. The source of these receptors is a human donor in good health. Some libraries in this study had Jurkat cell RNA spiked in.

This clonotype was recorded at least ten times. V usage is TRBV10-2 and J usage is TRBJ1-1; TRBD1 agrees at 8 bases. The CDR3 length is 15 residues. The junction had 5 bases not matched to a gene; V was cut back by 3 bases and J by 2 bases. Germline V lookup: CDR1 WSHSY, CDR2 SAAADI. The CDR3 DNA sequence: TGCGCCAGCAGTGATCCCCAGGGGGCAAACACTGAAGCTTTCTTT. Translating it yields CASSDPQGANTEAFF.

This clonotype was recorded many times. This chain uses TRBV28 with TRBJ2-1, with a tentative D call TRBD2 (7 bases). In germline, CDR1 is MDHEN, CDR2 SYDVKM. V gave up 2 bases and J gave up 8 bases, with 16 bases separating them. CDR3 length equals 15 residues. CDR3 region: CASSLVAGAPDEQFF. The CDR3 DNA reads as TGTGCCAGCAGTTTAGTCGCGGGGGCCCCCGATGAGCAGTTCTTC. Drawing the rest from reference TRBV28 and TRBJ2-1, the complete variable domain is DVKVTQSSRYLVKRTGEKVFLECVQDMDHENMFWYRQDPGLGLRLIYFSYDVKMKEKGDIPEGYSVSREKKERFSLILESASTNQTSMYLCASSLVAGAPDEQFFGPGTRLTVL.

Many counts were recorded for this clonotype. This sequence joins TRBV28 and TRBJ2-3; TRBD1 is a possible D gene (5 bases). V gave up 8 bases and J gave up 1 base, with 16 bases separating them. This CDR3 comprises 15 residues. From germline, CDR1 is MDHEN and CDR2 SYDVKM. CDR3 nucleotide sequence: TGTGCCAGCCGACAGTACCGCACCCGCACAGATACGCAGTATTTT. Protein product: CASRQYRTRTDTQYF. Supplemented by reference TRBV28 and TRBJ2-3, the full variable domain reads DVKVTQSSRYLVKRTGEKVFLECVQDMDHENMFWYRQDPGLGLRLIYFSYDVKMKEKGDIPEGYSVSREKKERFSLILESASTNQTSMYLCASRQYRTRTDTQYFGPGTRLTVL.

Of note for this clonotype: A much larger clonotype is one base distant, so this may be a read error. The chain couples TRBV30 to TRBJ2-3; TRBD2 aligns across 14 bases. CDR3 size: 14 residues. V was clipped by 8 bases and J by 6 bases; unmatched bases: 7. In germline, CDR1 is GTSNPN, CDR2 SVGIG (reference sequence). This CDR3 is CARGLAGELDTQYF. The CDR3 DNA sequence: TGTGCCAGGGGACTAGCGGGGGAGCTCGATACGCAGTATTTT.

As to this clonotype: The junction does not match germline at one end; this may be a read error. The chain is built from TRBV27 and TRBJ2-3; 8 nucleotides line up with TRBD2. The length of the CDR3 is 16 residues. From germline, CDR1 is MNHEY and CDR2 SMNVEV (reference sequence). The CDR3 DNA follows: TGTGTCAGCCAGAGTGGTGGGCTAGCGGGTTTAGATACGCAGTATTTT. Translating it yields CVSQSGGLAGLDTQYF.

As to this clonotype: A read error is possible here, since a much larger clone lies one base away. In this CDR3 the conserved last residue, phenylalanine or tryptophan, is missing, so a read error is likely. The chain is built from TRBV5-1 and TRBJ1-1; TRBD1 agrees at 8 bases. Germline V gene sequence: CDR1 SGHRS, CDR2 YFSETQ. CDR3 length: 14 amino acids. Trimming removed 4 bases from V and 8 bases from J; junction bases left unmatched: 10. The DNA of the CDR3 is TGCGCCAGCAGCCCCGACAGGGGCCTATTAGAAGCTTTCCTT. It is translated as CASSPDRGLLEAFL.

Many counts were recorded for this clonotype. This chain connects TRBV28 to TRBJ2-3; 12 nucleotides line up with TRBD2. J gave up 6 bases and V 7 bases, and 5 bases lay outside the gene matches. This CDR3 is 14 amino acids long. Germline values: CDR1 MDHEN, CDR2 SYDVKM. This CDR3 reads CASIRLAGVDTQYF. Here the CDR3 DNA reads TGTGCCAGCATTAGACTAGCGGGAGTGGATACGCAGTATTTT.

With respect to this clonotype: Relative to the germline gene, one junction end is altered; a read error may explain this. This chain connects TRBV4-3 to TRBJ1-1; D uncertain. From germline, CDR1 is LGHNA and CDR2 YSLEER. CDR3 length: 16 residues. The CDR3 DNA is TGCGCCAACAGCCTCGACTGGGCCGAGATGAACACTGAAGCTTTCTTT. Its translation: CANSLDWAEMNTEAFF.

This clonotype was seen at least ten times. The chain recombines TRBV14 with TRBJ1-1; TRBD1 is a possible D gene (5 bases). Trimming took 3 bases from V and 7 from J, leaving 9 bases between them. Per the germline V gene, CDR1 is SGHDN and CDR2 is FVKESK. This CDR3 comprises 12 residues. The CDR3: CASSQAGGEAFF. The CDR3 DNA reads TGTGCCAGCAGCCAGGCGGGGGGTGAAGCTTTCTTT.

The J gene is TRBJ1-2, the V gene TRBV4-1; no firm D call. V was clipped by 0 bases and J by 8 bases, with 16 bases between them. The CDR3 is 15 amino acids. CDR1 MGHRA and CDR2 YSYEKL come from the germline V gene. The CDR3 DNA reads as TGCGCCAGCAGCCAAGATCGAAGGCCGGAGTGGGGCTACACCTTC. Protein sequence: CASSQDRRPEWGYTF.

The V gene is TRBV6-5, the J gene TRBJ2-3; D unresolved. Between the trimmed V and J ends, which lost 0 bases and 4 bases, there was a span of 11 bases. This CDR3 comprises 15 residues. From germline, CDR1 is MNHEY and CDR2 SVGAGI. The chain's CDR3 is CASSYSAVLSDTQYF. CDR3 in DNA: TGTGCCAGCAGTTACTCGGCCGTACTCTCAGATACGCAGTATTTT.

For this clonotype: One base away lies a much larger clone, so this may be a sequencing read error. This chain connects TRBV5-1 to TRBJ2-3; TRBD1 is a possible D gene (6 bases). CDR1 is SGHRS, CDR2 YFSETQ, per germline. The V gene lost 10 bases and the J gene lost 0 bases, with 21 bases spanning the gap. The CDR3 sequence is 16 residues long. CDR3 in amino acids: CAGTSRGKASTDTQYF. The CDR3 DNA reads as TGCGCCGGCACATCCAGGGGTAAAGCTAGCACAGATACGCAGTATTTT.

This clonotype has a handful of counts. This chain connects TRBV23-1 to TRBJ1-5; perhaps TRBD1 as D (5 bases). TRBV23-1 belongs to the ORF category, with a function that is uncertain. The V end lost 0 bases, the J end lost 5 bases, and 20 bases lay between the germline ends. CDR3 length: 18 residues. This CDR3 reads CASSQSGSGTAGDQPQHF. The CDR3 nucleotides are TGCGCCAGCAGTCAATCGGGTTCAGGCACCGCGGGGGATCAGCCCCAGCATTTT.